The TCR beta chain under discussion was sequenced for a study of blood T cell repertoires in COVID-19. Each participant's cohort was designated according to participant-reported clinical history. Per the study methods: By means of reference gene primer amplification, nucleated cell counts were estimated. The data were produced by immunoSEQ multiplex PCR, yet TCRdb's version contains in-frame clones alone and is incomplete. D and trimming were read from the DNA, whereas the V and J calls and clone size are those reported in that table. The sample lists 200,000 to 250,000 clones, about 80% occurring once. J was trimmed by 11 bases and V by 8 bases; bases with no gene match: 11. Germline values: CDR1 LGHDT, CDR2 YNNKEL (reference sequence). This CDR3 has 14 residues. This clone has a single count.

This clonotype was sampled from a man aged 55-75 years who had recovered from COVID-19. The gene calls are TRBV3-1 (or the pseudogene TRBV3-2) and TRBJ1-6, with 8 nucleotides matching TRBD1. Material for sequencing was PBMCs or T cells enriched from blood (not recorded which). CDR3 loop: CASQSQDREAPLHF. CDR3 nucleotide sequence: TGTGCCAGCCAATCCCAGGACAGGGAGGCACCCCTCCACTTT.